The 7 T cell receptor beta chains presented below share a single source sample, sequenced in a study. TCRdb re-called the RT-PCR reads through MiXCR, storing one row per CDR3 protein. The sample records about 680,000 distinct CDR3 sequences, around 14% being singletons. The specimen sequenced was memory CD4+ T cells from blood. The receptors were sampled from a female donor in good health, serving as a healthy control.

The J gene is TRBJ1-2, the V gene TRBV7-2, with unresolved D. CDR3 length: 15 amino acids. The germline CDR1 and CDR2 sequences are SGHTA and FQGNSA. V was trimmed by 0 bases and J by 5 bases, leaving 13 bases between them. The CDR3 DNA reads as TGTGCCAGCAGCTTAGCTGCCGATCGCACTTATGGCTACACCTTC. As protein: CASSLAADRTYGYTF.

The table lists this clonotype with a few counts. This chain uses TRBV6-6 with TRBJ1-1; 8 nucleotides line up with TRBD1. The trim removed 7 bases at V and 0 bases at J, leaving 7 bases unmatched. The CDR3 loop spans 15 amino acids. Looked up from germline, CDR1 is MNHNY and CDR2 is SVGAGI (reference sequence). The CDR3 DNA sequence: TGTGCCAGCAACCCCGGGGACAGGATGAACACTGAAGCTTTCTTT. As protein: CASNPGDRMNTEAFF.

This clonotype has a count of ten or more. This rearrangement joins TRBV5-1 to TRBJ1-5; 7 bases fit TRBD1. CDR3 size: 14 residues. V was pared by 4 bases and J by 3 bases, with 4 bases of the junction left unmatched. The germline V gene encodes CDR1 SGHRS and CDR2 YFSETQ. The CDR3 DNA reads as TGCGCCAGCAGCGCTGGACAGGCCAATCAGCCCCAGCATTTT. Encoded protein: CASSAGQANQPQHF. The variable domain in full, completed from reference TRBV5-1 and TRBJ1-5, reads KAGVTQTPRYLIKTRGQQVTLSCSPISGHRSVSWYQQTPGQGLQFLFEYFSETQRNKGNFPGRFSGRQFSNSRSEMNVSTLELGDSALYLCASSAGQANQPQHFGDGTRLSIL.

The V call is TRBV7-2, the J call TRBJ1-1; D ambiguous. Germline CDR1 is SGHTA and CDR2 is FQGNSA. The CDR3 runs to 15 residues. Trimming cost V 1 base and J 0 bases, with 9 bases left between them. CDR3 protein: CASSLGQEVNTEAFF. Here the CDR3 DNA reads TGTGCCAGCAGCTTAGGTCAAGAGGTGAACACTGAAGCTTTCTTT.

The sample holds a few counts of this clonotype. The genes are TRBV7-2 and TRBJ2-1; D is perhaps TRBD1 (6 bases). Deletions cut 7 bases from V and 2 bases from J, with 12 bases between. Germline CDR1 and CDR2: SGHTA and FQGNSA. The CDR3 extends over 14 amino acids. The CDR3 bases are TGTGCCAGCACCCCGGACAGAGCCTACAATGAGCAGTTCTTC. Its translation is CASTPDRAYNEQFF.

The chain carries TRBV6-2 or TRBV6-3 and TRBJ1-5, with TRBD1 identical over 9 bases. The junction had 8 bases not matched to a gene; V was cut back by 5 bases and J by 3 bases. Germline assignment: CDR1 MNHEY and CDR2 SVGEGT. The CDR3 consists of 16 residues. The CDR3 loop is CASSRRTGAHNQPQHF. The CDR3 DNA is TGTGCCAGCAGTCGAAGGACAGGGGCGCACAATCAGCCCCAGCATTTT.

Regarding this clonotype: This may be a read error, as it is one base from a much larger clone. This chain joins TRBV7-8 and TRBJ2-7; D may correspond to TRBD1 or TRBD2 (5 bases each). Germline CDR1 SGHVS, CDR2 FQNEAQ. Between the trimmed V and J ends, which lost 5 bases and 2 bases, there was a span of 16 bases. The CDR3 totals 15 residues. The DNA for the CDR3 is TGTGCCAGCAGCCCCCAGGGACGGGCCACCTACGAGCAGTACTTC. This gives the protein CASSPQGRATYEQYF. Drawing the rest from reference TRBV7-8 and TRBJ2-7, the complete variable domain is GAGVSQSPRYKVAKRGQDVALRCDPISGHVSLFWYQQALGQGPEFLTYFQNEAQLDKSGLPSDRFFAERPEGSVSTLKIQRTQQEDSAVYLCASSPQGRATYEQYFGPGTRLTVT.